The T cell receptor beta chain under discussion was sequenced for a study of shared clonotypes between healthy human individuals. Study summary: With ages of 18 to 49, the donors were a couple of women and three men. Study conclusions and caveats: Shared across a few donors were around 4.7% of the naive CD4 clonotypes.

With regard to this clone: The target antigen is unknown.

The CDR3 has 15 amino acids. Germline CDR1 and CDR2: SNHLY and FYNNEI. V gave up 7 bases and J gave up 2 bases; unmatched junction bases: 7. In the source study's methods: In the immunoSEQ data, sequences were junction-only and lacked quality scores, so filtering differed. TCRdb's table, derived via immunoSEQ multiplex PCR, lists solely in-frame clones and lacks some. V, J and clone size are taken as reported in that table, and D and trimming were inferred from the DNA itself. The sample records a few hundred thousand clones, approximately 97% being singletons. The TCR sequence derives from a woman aged 30 to 39 in good health. The chain links TRBV2 to TRBJ2-1, with 8 bases fitting TRBD1. Sequencing used naive CD4+ T cells sorted from blood. The subset: CD45RA+ positively selected. CDR3 residues: CASKHRGITYNEQFF. CDR3 coding DNA: TGTGCCAGCAAGCACAGGGGGATAACCTACAATGAGCAGTTCTTC.